This TCR beta chain was profiled in a study of cytomegalovirus exposure and HLA in healthy donors. Notes on this clone: Its target is not known.

General observations from the study: Earlier analysis looked at TCR beta V segments, and most were productive about 87% or about 30% of the time.

Primers included in the PCR were 60 Vbeta and 13 Jbeta primers. Sequencing used immunoSEQ multiplex PCR; TCRdb keeps in-frame clones, though not all of them. Here the sample spans around 120,000 clones, 70% to 75% being singletons. Germline V CDR1 and CDR2: MNHNS, SASEGT. The CDR3 length is 14 residues. Unmatched junction bases numbered 4, after V lost 4 bases and J lost 5 bases. This clonotype originated in a woman between 40 and 55 years old in good health and CMV-seronegative. Specimen: PBMCs. The rearrangement joins TRBV6-1 to TRBJ2-2; 7 bases map to TRBD1. The CDR3 protein is CASSAGQRTGELFF. In nucleotides, the CDR3 is TGTGCCAGCAGTGCGGGACAGAGAACCGGGGAGCTGTTTTTT.